What follows are 21 T cell receptor beta chains derived from one specimen sequenced in a study of blood T cells in healthy people across ages. The use of a sample-barcoded 5' primer and a J-beta primer mix characterized a second PCR of about 6 to 12 cycles. MiXCR, applied by TCRdb to the 5' RACE reads, yields one record per CDR3 protein. The top ten hold about 2.9% of the sample, which has roughly 800,000 distinct CDR3 sequences, roughly 24% seen once. These data were also reused for a study on T cells of mothers and their children.

Sequencing was performed on blood. These receptors were collected from a boy younger than 18 in good health.

This clonotype came up a few times. V and J are TRBV7-3 and TRBJ1-1; D is perhaps TRBD1 (6 bases). Trimming cost V 5 bases and J 1 base, with 14 bases left between them. Per the germline V gene, CDR1 is SGHTA and CDR2 is FQGTGA. The CDR3 extends over 15 amino acids. CDR3 in DNA: TGTGCCAGCAGCGAAGGGGGGCAGGAGAACACTGAAGCTTTCTTT. This codes for CASSEGGQENTEAFF.

The chain combines TRBV7-9 with TRBJ2-1; no definite D call. Per the germline V gene, CDR1 is SEHNR and CDR2 is FQNEAQ (reference sequence). Trimming pared 1 base from V and 10 bases from J, leaving 11 bases between. The CDR3 has 13 amino acids. CDR3 DNA sequence: TGTGCCAGCAGCTTAGTACATGGCAGGGAGCAGTTCTTC. This translates into CASSLVHGREQFF.

This clonotype showed up just a few times. Here the CDR3 reads CASSLEGSGTQYF. CDR3 sequence (DNA): TGTGCCAGCAGCTTAGAAGGCTCGGGGACCCAGTACTTC. The chain employs TRBV11-2 and TRBJ2-1; D not certain. The DNA end favors TRBJ2-5, so the J call may be wrong. Germline values: CDR1 SGHAT, CDR2 FQNNGV. The CDR3 runs 13 residues.

The table lists this clonotype with a few counts. The chain has TRBV7-6 and TRBJ2-7; TRBD1 is a possible D gene (6 bases). CDR1 is SGHVS and CDR2 is FNYEAQ in the germline V gene. The CDR3 runs 13 residues. V shed 0 bases and J shed 6 bases, with 9 bases lying between them. The CDR3 region has the DNA TGTGCCAGCAGCTTAGCGCCAGGGGTCGAGCAGTACTTC. Its protein is CASSLAPGVEQYF.

This clonotype was recorded a few times. The V gene is TRBV27, the J gene TRBJ1-3, with D possibly being TRBD1 (6 bases). This CDR3 region has 15 residues. Germline V CDR1 and CDR2: MNHEY, SMNVEV (reference sequence). Trimming left V 8 bases short and J 0 bases short, with 14 bases between. The chain's CDR3 is CASGSGQISGNTIYF. CDR3 in DNA: TGTGCCAGCGGTTCCGGACAGATCTCTGGAAACACCATATATTTT.

This sequence joins TRBV20-1 and TRBJ2-5; a weak D match, TRBD2 (6 bases). The CDR3 runs to 12 residues. In germline, CDR1 is DFQATT, CDR2 SNEGSKA (reference sequence). V was pared by 1 base and J by 5 bases, with 8 bases between. This CDR3 is CSARGRDETQYF. The CDR3 DNA follows: TGCAGTGCTAGAGGGCGGGACGAGACCCAGTACTTC.

The chain combines TRBV6-2 or TRBV6-3 with TRBJ2-5; D ambiguous. The CDR3 is 12 amino acids. Trimming pared 0 bases from V and 9 bases from J, leaving 8 bases between. Per the germline V gene, CDR1 is MNHEY and CDR2 is SVGEGT. In DNA, the CDR3 is TGTGCCAGCAGTTACTCGAGGAAGGCCCAGTACTTC. Translation gives CASSYSRKAQYF.

This clonotype was counted only a few times. The chain combines TRBV7-9 with TRBJ2-1; 7 bases line up with TRBD2. TRBJ2-5 explains the end of the DNA better; the J call may be wrong. Germline V CDR1 and CDR2: SEHNR, FQNEAQ (reference sequence). The CDR3 covers 15 residues. The CDR3 is CASNNGRGETETQYF. In nucleotides, the CDR3 is TGTGCCAGCAACAATGGGAGGGGAGAGACGGAGACCCAGTACTTC.

The chain couples TRBV19 to TRBJ1-6, with 9 nucleotides matching TRBD1. The germline CDR1 and CDR2 sequences are LNHDA and SQIVND (reference sequence). V shed 4 bases and J 8 bases; nucleotides not matched to a gene: 3. The CDR3 runs to 14 residues. CDR3 loop: CASSTRTGDSPLHF. CDR3 in DNA: TGTGCCAGTAGTACCAGGACAGGGGATTCACCCCTCCACTTT.

The V call is TRBV5-5, the J call TRBJ1-6; D unresolved. The CDR3 is 18 residues long. The germline V gene has CDR1 SGHKS and CDR2 YYEKEE (reference sequence). V dropped 3 bases and J dropped 0 bases, with 16 bases sitting between them. CDR3: CASSWEGTSISYNSPLHF. Here the CDR3 DNA reads TGTGCCAGCAGCTGGGAGGGAACGTCAATCTCCTATAATTCACCCCTCCACTTT.

This chain links TRBV5-4 with TRBJ2-5; D is perhaps TRBD2 (5 bases). V was trimmed by 4 bases and J by 5 bases, leaving 21 bases between them. Germline V lookup: CDR1 SGHNT, CDR2 YYREEE (reference sequence). The CDR3 consists of 16 residues. The CDR3 DNA sequence: TGTGCCAGCAGCCATCGGGGAACTTCTCGAAGGGAGACCCAGTACTTC. It codes for CASSHRGTSRRETQYF.

This clonotype appeared a few times. The genes are TRBV6-1 and TRBJ2-3, with 8 bases identical to TRBD1. The CDR3 contains 13 residues. The germline CDR1 and CDR2 sequences are MNHNS and SASEGT. Trimming removed 5 bases from V and 6 bases from J; junction bases left unmatched: 4. DNA for the CDR3: TGTGCCAGCAGTATGACAGGGGAGGATACGCAGTATTTT. Translation: CASSMTGEDTQYF.

This chain connects TRBV20-1 to TRBJ1-1, with D possibly TRBD1 on 5 matching bases. Germline loops: CDR1 DFQATT, CDR2 SNEGSKA (reference sequence). Deletions cut 3 bases from V and 5 bases from J, with 22 bases between. The length of the CDR3 is 16 residues. In nucleotides, the CDR3 is TGCAGTGCTAGGAAGGCGGGGCGGCAGGCGGGTACTGAAGCTTTCTTT. Its protein is CSARKAGRQAGTEAFF.

This clonotype was recorded a few times. The chain is built from TRBV10-3 and TRBJ2-7; D uncertain. The V gene's germline CDR1 is ENHRY and CDR2 SYGVKD. V lost 6 bases and J lost 0, with 18 bases in between. There are 16 residues in the CDR3. CDR3 region: CAIRISSTESSYEQYF. CDR3 nucleotides: TGTGCCATCAGGATCTCAAGCACGGAGAGCTCCTACGAGCAGTACTTC.

This clonotype has more than one count but fewer than ten. The V gene is TRBV12-3 or TRBV12-4, the J gene TRBJ2-1; tentative D call: TRBD2 (5 bases). Trimming took 3 bases from V and 7 from J, leaving 7 bases between them. CDR3 size: 12 residues. CDR3 in amino acids: CASSFWRNEQFF. CDR3 DNA sequence: TGTGCCAGCAGTTTTTGGAGGAATGAGCAGTTCTTC.

This clonotype occurred once. The V and J genes are TRBV20-1 and TRBJ1-4; D might be TRBD1 (5 bases). Germline V gives CDR1 DFQATT, CDR2 SNEGSKA (reference sequence). This CDR3 region has 15 residues. With 5 bases removed from V and 8 bases from J, the gap between germline ends came to 21 bases. The CDR3 nucleotides read TGCAGTGCTTCGGGACTTCCGCCAATTCTAGAAAAACTGTTTTTT. Translated: CSASGLPPILEKLFF.

In this sample, this clonotype turned up a few times. The chain uses TRBV5-1 and TRBJ2-3, with D unclear. The CDR3 covers 13 residues. V lost 4 bases and J lost 4, with 10 bases in between. The germline gives CDR1 SGHRS, CDR2 YFSETQ. The CDR3 DNA is TGCGCCAGCAGCGTGGACGACCCAGATACGCAGTATTTT. Residues: CASSVDDPDTQYF.

CDR3 residues: CASSFLVAGNATLHF. CDR3 bases: TGTGCCAGCAGTTTTTTGGTGGCAGGGAATGCGACCCTCCACTTT. This rearrangement joins TRBV27 to TRBJ1-6; TRBD1 is a possible D gene (5 bases). V lost 3 bases, J lost 14 bases, and 20 bases lay in between. The CDR3 totals 15 residues. In germline, CDR1 is MNHEY, CDR2 SMNVEV (reference sequence).

The rearrangement uses TRBV20-1 and TRBJ2-5, with a tentative D call TRBD1 (5 bases). Trimming pared 0 bases from V and 3 bases from J, leaving 11 bases between. Germline-derived CDR1 and CDR2 are DFQATT and SNEGSKA (reference sequence). The CDR3 totals 14 residues. The CDR3 protein is CSARDWVQEETQYF. The CDR3 DNA reads TGCAGTGCTAGAGATTGGGTACAGGAAGAGACCCAGTACTTC.

On this clonotype itself: At one end, the junction sequence differs from germline, possibly due to a read error. The rearrangement uses TRBV2 and TRBJ1-2, with D maybe TRBD1 (6 bases). Looked up from germline, CDR1 is SNHLY and CDR2 is FYNNEI. This CDR3 has 16 residues. CDR3 DNA sequence: TGTGTCAGCAGTGAAGGGGGACACCCTGACATCTATGGCTACACCTTC. It specifies CVSSEGGHPDIYGYTF.

This clonotype was detected only a few times. This chain links TRBV28 with TRBJ2-5; no definite D call. The J call could be wrong; TRBJ2-1 is a better fit for the DNA end. Germline CDR1 reads MDHEN; CDR2 reads SYDVKM. The CDR3 is 10 residues long. The CDR3 region is CASTGAEQFF. The CDR3 coding sequence is TGTGCCAGCACTGGCGCTGAGCAGTTCTTC.